Shown below are 23 T cell receptor beta chains from a single sample sequenced in a study of PD-1 and CTLA-4 blockade in melanoma. Profiling relied on immunoSEQ multiplex PCR, and the TCRdb table lists in-frame clones only, not all of them. Of tens of thousands of clones detected, about 87% appear once; the ten largest clones hold 5% to 6.5%. The specimen comprised CD8+ T cells from peripheral blood, sampled from a patient given anti-PD-1 treatment. The receptors here all came from a human donor with melanoma.

The chain employs TRBV15 and TRBJ2-7, with D perhaps matching TRBD2 (5 bases). Germline loops: CDR1 LNHNV, CDR2 YYDKDF (reference sequence). The V and J ends lost 4 bases and 9 bases respectively, with 22 bases between them. CDR3 length equals 15 residues. The CDR3 region has the DNA TGTGCCACCAGCATCGGGCGAGAGGGAGTGAGCGTGCAGTACTTC. Translating gives CATSIGREGVSVQYF.

The chain links TRBV9 to TRBJ2-5; perhaps TRBD1 as D (5 bases). The CDR3 is made up of 17 amino acids. Per germline, CDR1 SGDLS and CDR2 YYNGEE. Trimming stripped 0 bases from V and 3 bases from J, with 18 bases between. The CDR3 loop is CASSVVGARTIEETQYF. CDR3 nucleotide sequence: TGTGCCAGCAGCGTAGTAGGGGCCAGGACCATTGAAGAGACCCAGTACTTC.

This rearrangement joins TRBV28 to TRBJ1-1; 8 bases map to TRBD1. This CDR3 region has 14 residues. Trimming removed 6 bases from V and 0 bases from J; junction bases left unmatched: 3. CDR1 MDHEN and CDR2 SYDVKM come from the germline V gene. The CDR3 spells CASSQQGVNTEAFF. The CDR3 DNA follows: TGTGCCAGCAGCCAACAGGGGGTGAACACTGAAGCTTTCTTT.

The chain carries TRBV9 and TRBJ1-2; D is undetermined. This CDR3 spans 11 amino acids. With 4 bases removed from V and 4 bases from J, the gap between germline ends came to 5 bases. Germline V gene data show CDR1 as SGDLS and CDR2 as YYNGEE. CDR3 region: CASSQSYGYTF. The CDR3 region has the DNA TGTGCCAGCAGCCAAAGCTATGGCTACACCTTC. Full variable domain (missing parts from reference TRBV9 and TRBJ1-2): DSGVTQTPKHLITATGQRVTLRCSPRSGDLSVYWYQQSLDQGLQFLIQYYNGEERAKGNILERFSAQQFPDLHSELNLSSLELGDSALYFCASSQSYGYTFGSGTRLTVV.

The chain combines TRBV7-9 with TRBJ2-1; D possibly corresponds to TRBD2 (6 bases). With 8 bases removed from V and 7 bases from J, the gap between germline ends came to 12 bases. This CDR3 is 12 amino acids long. Per the germline V gene, CDR1 is SEHNR and CDR2 is FQNEAQ (reference sequence). The CDR3 reads CASCDAGNEQFF. CDR3 sequence (DNA): TGTGCCAGCTGTGACGCGGGAAATGAGCAGTTCTTC.

This chain links TRBV6-1 with TRBJ1-6; tentatively, D is TRBD1 (5 bases). CDR1 is MNHNS, CDR2 SASEGT, per germline. V lost 2 bases and J 12 bases, leaving 20 bases between the germline ends. The CDR3 length is 16 residues. CDR3 sequence: CASSEHTGPLRGPLHF. Here the CDR3 DNA reads TGTGCCAGCAGTGAACATACAGGCCCGCTTAGGGGACCCCTCCACTTT.

The count of this clone is one. The rearrangement uses TRBV29-1 and TRBJ1-2, with no clear D. There are 10 residues in the CDR3. Germline lookup yields CDR1 SQVTM and CDR2 ANQGSEA. V was clipped by 6 bases and J by 5 bases, with 7 bases between them. This chain's CDR3 is CSVMTYGYTF. The CDR3 DNA reads TGCAGCGTCATGACGTATGGCTACACCTTC.

The V call is TRBV5-1, the J call TRBJ1-1; 9 positions match TRBD1. V shed 2 bases and J 5 bases; nucleotides not matched to a gene: 10. The CDR3 covers 16 residues. Germline values: CDR1 SGHRS, CDR2 YFSETQ. CDR3 sequence reads: CASSLTTGGSRTEAFF. CDR3 bases: TGCGCCAGCAGCTTAACGACAGGGGGGAGTAGGACTGAAGCTTTCTTT.

In its sample, this clone was seen once. V gene TRBV27 combines with J gene TRBJ1-1; D unclear. V was pared by 6 bases and J by 2 bases, with 10 bases between. Germline CDR1 is MNHEY and CDR2 is SMNVEV (reference sequence). This CDR3 is built from 13 residues. In DNA form, the CDR3 reads TGTGCCAGCAGGTGGGGTCCAAACACTGAAGCTTTCTTT. It specifies CASRWGPNTEAFF.

This clone was counted a few times. V gene TRBV2 combines with J gene TRBJ2-7; D gene unclear. V shed 7 bases and J shed 1 base, with 11 bases lying between them. The germline CDR1 and CDR2 sequences are SNHLY and FYNNEI. The CDR3 has 13 residues. The CDR3 spells CASTKADSYEQYF. The CDR3 nucleotides are TGTGCCAGCACAAAGGCAGATTCCTACGAGCAGTACTTC.

The V call is TRBV29-1, the J call TRBJ1-2, with 8 bases aligning to TRBD1. Per germline, CDR1 SQVTM and CDR2 ANQGSEA. V dropped 0 bases and J dropped 5; count of bases not matched to a gene: 11. The length of the CDR3 is 16 residues. The chain's CDR3 is CSVEEPPGGGEYGYTF. The CDR3 region has the DNA TGCAGCGTTGAAGAGCCTCCAGGGGGCGGCGAATATGGCTACACCTTC.

The chain carries TRBV7-2 and TRBJ2-7; 7 nucleotides align to TRBD2. Germline assignment: CDR1 SGHTA and CDR2 FQGNSA. The CDR3 extends over 15 amino acids. The V segment lost 0 bases and the J segment 7 bases; nucleotides outside the gene matches: 9. The CDR3 DNA reads as TGTGCCAGCAGCTTAGCGGGGGAGCGGGATGGGGAGCAGTACTTC. Translation gives CASSLAGERDGEQYF. Using reference TRBV7-2 and TRBJ2-7 for the parts outside the CDR3, the full variable domain is GAGVSQSPSNKVTEKGKDVELRCDPISGHTALYWYRQSLGQGLEFLIYFQGNSAPDKSGLPSDRFSAERTGGSVSTLTIQRTQQEDSAVYLCASSLAGERDGEQYFGPGTRLTVT.

The chain recombines TRBV11-1 with TRBJ2-5; 8 positions match TRBD1. The CDR3 is 15 residues long. V was pared by 7 bases and J by 5 bases, with 12 bases of the junction left unmatched. Looked up from germline, CDR1 is SGHAT and CDR2 is FQDESV (reference sequence). Here the CDR3 reads CASTISPGGGETQYF. DNA of the CDR3: TGTGCCAGCACCATTAGCCCAGGGGGCGGGGAGACCCAGTACTTC. Based on the CDR3 plus reference TRBV11-1 and TRBJ2-5, the full variable domain is EAEVAQSPRYKITEKSQAVAFWCDPISGHATLYWYRQILGQGPELLVQFQDESVVDDSQLPKDRFSAERLKGVDSTLKIQPAELGDSAMYLCASTISPGGGETQYFGPGTRLLVL.

The chain links TRBV3-1 (or the pseudogene TRBV3-2) to TRBJ1-2; possible D gene TRBD1, 5 bases. Trimming took off 0 bases at V and 0 bases at J, with 14 bases between the two ends. Germline assignment: CDR1 LGHDT and CDR2 YNNKEL (reference sequence). The CDR3 consists of 17 residues. The CDR3 DNA sequence: TGTGCCAGCAGCCAAGACTCTAGTGGGGGTACTAACTATGGCTACACCTTC. Translating it yields CASSQDSSGGTNYGYTF.

V usage is TRBV3-1 (or the pseudogene TRBV3-2) and J usage is TRBJ2-2; no definite D call. V was shortened by 3 bases and J by 4 bases, with 9 bases between the two germline ends. Germline values: CDR1 LGHDT, CDR2 YNNKEL (reference sequence). The CDR3 has 14 amino acids. CDR3 protein: CASSHGFGTGELFF. The CDR3 DNA reads as TGTGCCAGCAGCCATGGGTTCGGCACCGGGGAGCTGTTTTTT.

The chain combines TRBV12-3 or TRBV12-4 with TRBJ2-7; D gene ambiguous. The CDR3 has 11 amino acids. Deletions cut 0 bases from V and 5 bases from J, with 2 bases between. The CDR3 spells CASSLADEQYF. The CDR3 DNA sequence: TGTGCCAGCAGTTTAGCCGACGAGCAGTACTTC.

The chain recombines TRBV27 with TRBJ1-3, with 7 bases that match TRBD1. From germline, CDR1 is MNHEY and CDR2 SMNVEV (reference sequence). The CDR3 length is 15 residues. The V and J ends lost 5 bases and 0 bases, in that order; junction bases with no gene match: 4. The CDR3 nucleotides are TGTGCCAGCAGTCCTCGGGACAGCTCTGGAAACACCATATATTTT. Amino acids: CASSPRDSSGNTIYF.

This chain uses TRBV7-9 with TRBJ2-7; TRBD1 aligns across 7 bases. Germline CDR1 is SEHNR and CDR2 is FQNEAQ (reference sequence). This CDR3 contains 13 residues. The V gene end was trimmed by 6 bases and the J gene end by 3 bases; junction bases not matched to a gene: 5. CDR3 in DNA: TGTGCCAGCAGTTCCGGGACAGTCTACGAGCAGTACTTC. Its protein is CASSSGTVYEQYF.

This clone occurred once. This CDR3 reads CASSPLGWDYGYTF. The DNA for the CDR3 is TGTGCCAGCAGCCCTCTTGGCTGGGACTATGGCTACACCTTC. The chain combines TRBV5-4 with TRBJ1-2, with D unclear. The CDR3 runs to 14 residues. The germline gives CDR1 SGHNT, CDR2 YYREEE (reference sequence). Between the trimmed V and J ends, which lost 4 bases and 3 bases, there was a span of 13 bases.

This rearrangement joins TRBV5-5 to TRBJ1-2; D remains ambiguous. Trimming shortened V by 2 bases and J by 2 bases, and 7 bases separated the two germline ends. Per germline, CDR1 SGHKS and CDR2 YYEKEE (reference sequence). The length of the CDR3 is 13 residues. The CDR3 protein is CASSFGENYGYTF. Written as DNA, the CDR3 is TGTGCCAGCAGCTTTGGCGAAAACTATGGCTACACCTTC.

V and J are TRBV28 and TRBJ1-1; 7 bases agree with TRBD1. Trimming took 6 bases from V and 1 from J; bases not matched to a gene: 8. The CDR3 contains 15 residues. The germline V gene has CDR1 MDHEN and CDR2 SYDVKM. CDR3 in DNA: TGTGCCAGCAGCCAAGATCCAGGGGGGAACACTGAAGCTTTCTTT. Protein sequence: CASSQDPGGNTEAFF. The whole variable domain, filled in from reference TRBV28 and TRBJ1-1, reads DVKVTQSSRYLVKRTGEKVFLECVQDMDHENMFWYRQDPGLGLRLIYFSYDVKMKEKGDIPEGYSVSREKKERFSLILESASTNQTSMYLCASSQDPGGNTEAFFGQGTRLTVV.

This clone is a singleton in its sample. This chain links TRBV20-1 with TRBJ1-2; the match to TRBD1 covers 7 bases. The germline V gene encodes CDR1 DFQATT and CDR2 SNEGSKA (reference sequence). The CDR3 has 14 residues. Trimming took 3 bases from V and 6 from J; bases not matched to a gene: 10. The CDR3 protein is CSASPYRDSHGYTF. The CDR3 DNA reads as TGCAGTGCTAGTCCTTACCGGGACAGTCATGGCTACACCTTC.

The chain joins TRBV7-9 to TRBJ1-4, with TRBD1 matching 10 bases. The CDR3 contains 14 residues. The V segment lost 5 bases and the J segment 8 bases; nucleotides outside the gene matches: 5. Germline assignment: CDR1 SEHNR and CDR2 FQNEAQ (reference sequence). The CDR3 region is CASSGTGDIEKLFF. As DNA, the CDR3 is TGTGCCAGCAGCGGGACAGGGGACATAGAAAAACTGTTTTTT.